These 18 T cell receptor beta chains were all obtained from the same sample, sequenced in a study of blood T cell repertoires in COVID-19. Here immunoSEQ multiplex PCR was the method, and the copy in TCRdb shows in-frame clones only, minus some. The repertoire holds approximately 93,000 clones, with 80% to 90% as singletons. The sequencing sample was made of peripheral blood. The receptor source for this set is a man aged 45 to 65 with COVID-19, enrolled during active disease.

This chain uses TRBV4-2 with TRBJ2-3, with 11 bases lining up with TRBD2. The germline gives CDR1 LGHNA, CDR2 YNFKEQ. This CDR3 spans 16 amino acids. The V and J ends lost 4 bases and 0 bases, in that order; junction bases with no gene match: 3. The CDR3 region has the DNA TGTGCCAGCAGCCTGGGACTAGCGGAGAGCACAGATACGCAGTATTTT. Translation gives CASSLGLAESTDTQYF.

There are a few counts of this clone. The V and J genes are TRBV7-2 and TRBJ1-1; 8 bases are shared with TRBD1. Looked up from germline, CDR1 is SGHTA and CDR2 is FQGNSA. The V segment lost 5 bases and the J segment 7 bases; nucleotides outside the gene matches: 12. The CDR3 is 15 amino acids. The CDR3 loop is CASSSRTGKSSEAFF. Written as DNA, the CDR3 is TGTGCCAGCAGCAGTCGGACAGGGAAAAGTAGTGAAGCTTTCTTT.

CDR3 DNA sequence: TGCAGTGCTAGTGGACAGCTGAACACTGAAGCTTTCTTT. Protein sequence: CSASGQLNTEAFF. The chain is built from TRBV20-1 and TRBJ1-1; the D gene is possibly TRBD1 (6 bases). With 3 bases removed from V and 0 bases from J, the gap between germline ends came to 8 bases. The CDR3 length is 13 residues. Germline V gene lookup returns CDR1 DFQATT and CDR2 SNEGSKA (reference sequence).

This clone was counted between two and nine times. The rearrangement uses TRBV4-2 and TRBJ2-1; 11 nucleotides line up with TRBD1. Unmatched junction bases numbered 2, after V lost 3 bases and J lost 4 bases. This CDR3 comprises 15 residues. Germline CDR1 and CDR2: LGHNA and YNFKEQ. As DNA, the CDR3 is TGTGCCAGCAGCCAGGGACAGGGGGATTACAATGAGCAGTTCTTC. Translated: CASSQGQGDYNEQFF.

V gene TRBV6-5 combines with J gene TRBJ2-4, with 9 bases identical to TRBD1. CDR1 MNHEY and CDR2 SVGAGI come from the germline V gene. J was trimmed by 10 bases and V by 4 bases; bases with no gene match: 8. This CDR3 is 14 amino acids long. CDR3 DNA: TGTGCCAGCAGTTGGACAGGGGTCGGCTCGATTCAGTACTTC. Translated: CASSWTGVGSIQYF.

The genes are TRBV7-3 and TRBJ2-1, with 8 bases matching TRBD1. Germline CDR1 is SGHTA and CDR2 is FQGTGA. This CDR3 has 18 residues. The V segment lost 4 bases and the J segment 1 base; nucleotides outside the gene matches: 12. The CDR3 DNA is TGTGCCAGCAGCTCAACAACCCCCGGGACAGGTTCCTACAATGAGCAGTTCTTC. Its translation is CASSSTTPGTGSYNEQFF.

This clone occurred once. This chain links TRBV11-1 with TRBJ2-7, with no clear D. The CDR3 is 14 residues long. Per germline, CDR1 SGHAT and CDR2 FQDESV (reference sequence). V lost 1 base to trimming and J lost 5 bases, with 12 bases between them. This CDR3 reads CASSLGGRQHEQYF. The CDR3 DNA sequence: TGTGCCAGCAGCTTAGGTGGCCGTCAACACGAGCAGTACTTC.

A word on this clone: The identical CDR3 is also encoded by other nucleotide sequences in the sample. Written as DNA, the CDR3 is TGCGCCAGCAGCTTGGATCAGGGAAACACTGAAGCTTTCTTT. It translates to CASSLDQGNTEAFF. The rearrangement uses TRBV5-1 and TRBJ1-1; the D gene is possibly TRBD1 (5 bases). CDR3 size: 14 residues. Germline V gene lookup returns CDR1 SGHRS and CDR2 YFSETQ. V dropped 0 bases and J dropped 2 bases, with 8 bases sitting between them.

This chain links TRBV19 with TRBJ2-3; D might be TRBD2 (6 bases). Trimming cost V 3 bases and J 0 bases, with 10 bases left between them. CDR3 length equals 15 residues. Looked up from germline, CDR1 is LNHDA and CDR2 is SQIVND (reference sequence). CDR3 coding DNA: TGTGCCAGTAGTATGATGGGGAGGAGCACAGATACGCAGTATTTT. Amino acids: CASSMMGRSTDTQYF.

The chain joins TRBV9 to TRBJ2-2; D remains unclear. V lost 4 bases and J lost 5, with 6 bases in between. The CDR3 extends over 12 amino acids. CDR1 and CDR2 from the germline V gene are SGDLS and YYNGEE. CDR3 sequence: CASSFLTGELFF. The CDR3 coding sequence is TGTGCCAGCAGCTTTCTAACCGGGGAGCTGTTTTTT.

The DNA of the CDR3 is TGTGCCAGCAGCCCCGCGGCAGGGTCTAATTCACCCCTCCACTTT. Its translation is CASSPAAGSNSPLHF. The chain recombines TRBV6-5 with TRBJ1-6; D perhaps matches TRBD1 (5 bases). There are 15 residues in the CDR3. Germline CDR1 and CDR2: MNHEY and SVGAGI. Trimming took off 6 bases at V and 6 bases at J, with 15 bases between the two ends.

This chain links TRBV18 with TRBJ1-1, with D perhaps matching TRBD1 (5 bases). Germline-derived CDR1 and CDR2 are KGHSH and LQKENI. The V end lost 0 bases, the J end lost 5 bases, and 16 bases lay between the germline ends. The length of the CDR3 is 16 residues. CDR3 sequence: CASSPPNAGYQTEAFF. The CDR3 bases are TGTGCCAGCTCACCACCAAACGCAGGGTATCAGACTGAAGCTTTCTTT.

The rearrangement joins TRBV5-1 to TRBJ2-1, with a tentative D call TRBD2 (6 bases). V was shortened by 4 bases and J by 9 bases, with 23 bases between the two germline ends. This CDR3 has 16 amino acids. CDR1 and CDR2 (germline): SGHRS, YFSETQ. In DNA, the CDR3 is TGCGCCAGCAGCGATGGAGGTTGGAGGGCACCGGTTGAGCAGTTCTTC. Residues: CASSDGGWRAPVEQFF.

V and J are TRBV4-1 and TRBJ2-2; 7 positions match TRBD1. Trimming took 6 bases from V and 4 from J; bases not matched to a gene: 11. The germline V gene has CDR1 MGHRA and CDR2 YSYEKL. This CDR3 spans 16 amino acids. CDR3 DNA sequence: TGCGCCAGCAGACTAACGACAGGGACCGGCACCGGGGAGCTGTTTTTT. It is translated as CASRLTTGTGTGELFF.

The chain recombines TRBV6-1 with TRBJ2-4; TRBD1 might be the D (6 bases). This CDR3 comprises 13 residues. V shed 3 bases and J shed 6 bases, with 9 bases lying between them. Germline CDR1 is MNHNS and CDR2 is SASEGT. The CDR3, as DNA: TGTGCCAGCAGTGAGTCACAGGGAAACATTCAGTACTTC. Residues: CASSESQGNIQYF.

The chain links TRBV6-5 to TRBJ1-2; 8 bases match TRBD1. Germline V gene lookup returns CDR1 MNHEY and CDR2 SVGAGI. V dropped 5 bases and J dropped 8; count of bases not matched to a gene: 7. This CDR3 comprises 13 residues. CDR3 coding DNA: TGTGCCAGCAGTCGTGGACAGGGTACCGGCTACACCTTC. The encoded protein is CASSRGQGTGYTF.

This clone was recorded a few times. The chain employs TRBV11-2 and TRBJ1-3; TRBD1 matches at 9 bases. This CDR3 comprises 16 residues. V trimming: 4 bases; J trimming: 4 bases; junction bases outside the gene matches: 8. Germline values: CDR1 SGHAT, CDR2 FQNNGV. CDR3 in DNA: TGTGCCAGCAGCTACCGGGACAGGGAGTACGGAAACACCATATATTTT. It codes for CASSYRDREYGNTIYF. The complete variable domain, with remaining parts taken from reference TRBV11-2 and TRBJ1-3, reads EAGVAQSPRYKIIEKRQSVAFWCNPISGHATLYWYQQILGQGPKLLIQFQNNGVVDDSQLPKDRFSAERLKGVDSTLKIQPAKLEDSAVYLCASSYRDREYGNTIYFGEGSWLTVV.

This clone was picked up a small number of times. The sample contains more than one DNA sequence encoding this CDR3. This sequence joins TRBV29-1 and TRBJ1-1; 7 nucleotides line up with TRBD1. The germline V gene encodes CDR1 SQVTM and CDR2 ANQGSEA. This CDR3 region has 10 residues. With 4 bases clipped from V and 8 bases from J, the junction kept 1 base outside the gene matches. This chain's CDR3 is CSVGQGEAFF. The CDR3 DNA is TGCAGCGTTGGACAGGGCGAAGCTTTCTTT.